This passage covers 14 T cell receptor beta chains from one sample sequenced in a study of T cell changes during pregnancy in multiple sclerosis. Using immunoSEQ multiplex PCR, the repertoire was profiled, and TCRdb retains in-frame clones only, with some absent. The sample lists more than 10,000 clones, 90% seen once, with roughly an eighth in the top ten. The sequences come from CD8+ T cells from peripheral blood mononuclear cells, collected after pregnancy. These receptors came from a female donor in good health, enrolled as a control in a pregnancy study.

The V call is TRBV6-4, the J call TRBJ2-2, with D perhaps TRBD1 (5 bases). The CDR3 is 15 amino acids. Deletions cut 4 bases from V and 0 bases from J, with 9 bases between. The germline gives CDR1 MRHNA, CDR2 SNTAGT. The CDR3, as DNA: TGTGCCAGCAGTGCGACAGTCGCGAACACCGGGGAGCTGTTTTTT. Amino acid sequence: CASSATVANTGELFF.

The CDR3 reads CASSLRPSGSYNEQFF. The DNA for the CDR3 is TGTGCCAGCAGCTTACGGCCTAGCGGGAGCTACAATGAGCAGTTCTTC. The chain recombines TRBV7-9 with TRBJ2-1; the match to TRBD2 covers 10 bases. Looked up from germline, CDR1 is SEHNR and CDR2 is FQNEAQ (reference sequence). The CDR3 sequence is 16 residues long. V shed 2 bases, J shed 3 bases, and the junction held 4 bases outside the gene matches.

This chain uses TRBV6-4 with TRBJ2-1, with TRBD2 identical over 9 bases. This CDR3 is 15 amino acids long. The V gene end was trimmed by 0 bases and the J gene end by 9 bases; junction bases not matched to a gene: 6. Germline loops: CDR1 MRHNA, CDR2 SNTAGT. The DNA for the CDR3 is TGTGCCAGCAGTGACTCGGCTAGCGGGACGGTTGAGCAGTTCTTC. As protein: CASSDSASGTVEQFF.

This chain joins TRBV30 and TRBJ2-1; D may be TRBD2 (6 bases). The germline V and J ends were trimmed by 2 bases and 3 bases, with 14 bases remaining between them. The CDR3 has 15 residues. CDR1 is GTSNPN and CDR2 is SVGIG in the germline V gene (reference sequence). The CDR3 sequence: CAWSSHSGIYNEQFF. DNA of the CDR3: TGTGCCTGGAGTTCCCATAGCGGTATCTACAATGAGCAGTTCTTC.

The chain employs TRBV2 and TRBJ2-7; no reliable D call. The germline V and J ends were trimmed by 1 base and 6 bases, with 13 bases remaining between them. Looked up from germline, CDR1 is SNHLY and CDR2 is FYNNEI. The CDR3 is made up of 14 amino acids. The CDR3 reads CASSEEALLSEQYF. CDR3 DNA sequence: TGTGCCAGCAGTGAAGAAGCGTTACTTTCCGAGCAGTACTTC. The complete variable domain, with remaining parts taken from reference TRBV2 and TRBJ2-7, reads EPEVTQTPSHQVTQMGQEVILRCVPISNHLYFYWYRQILGQKVEFLVSFYNNEISEKSEIFDDQFSVERPDGSNFTLKIRSTKLEDSAMYFCASSEEALLSEQYFGPGTRLTVT.

The rearrangement uses TRBV29-1 and TRBJ2-7; 14 bases fit TRBD2. The CDR3 has 18 amino acids. CDR1 is SQVTM, CDR2 ANQGSEA, per germline. V gave up 2 bases and J gave up 1 base; unmatched junction bases: 10. For the CDR3, the DNA is TGCAGCGTTGAATACTCGGGACTAGCGGGGGAAGGGTCCTACGAGCAGTACTTC. Translating it yields CSVEYSGLAGEGSYEQYF.

This chain joins TRBV6-6 and TRBJ2-1; 9 bases agree with TRBD1. Germline CDR1 is MNHNY and CDR2 is SVGAGI (reference sequence). CDR3 size: 14 residues. V lost 8 bases to trimming and J lost 6 bases; unmatched junction nucleotides: 8. The CDR3 spells CASRAGTGINEQFF. As DNA, the CDR3 is TGTGCCAGCCGGGCCGGGACAGGGATCAATGAGCAGTTCTTC.

The J gene is TRBJ1-5, the V gene TRBV15; 7 bases are a match to TRBD1. The germline gives CDR1 LNHNV, CDR2 YYDKDF (reference sequence). V dropped 9 bases and J dropped 5; count of bases not matched to a gene: 7. This CDR3 has 13 residues. The CDR3 bases are TGTGCCACGAGACAGGGCACCCATCAGCCCCAGCATTTT. This sequence encodes CATRQGTHQPQHF.

V usage is TRBV6-4 and J usage is TRBJ2-6, with 7 bases aligning to TRBD2. Losses at the gene ends were 4 bases for V and 0 bases for J; bases not matched to a gene: 3. CDR3 length: 16 amino acids. Germline V gives CDR1 MRHNA, CDR2 SNTAGT. For the CDR3, the DNA is TGTGCCAGCAGTGCCTTAGCGGGCTCTGGGGCCAACGTCCTGACTTTC. Amino acid sequence: CASSALAGSGANVLTF.

V usage is TRBV9 and J usage is TRBJ2-3, with 9 bases lining up with TRBD2. CDR1 and CDR2 (germline): SGDLS, YYNGEE. V shed 3 bases, J shed 4 bases, and the junction held 9 bases outside the gene matches. The CDR3 sequence is 16 residues long. The DNA of the CDR3 is TGTGCCAGCAGCGCATTAGCGGGGGTAATGTCAGATACGCAGTATTTT. It encodes CASSALAGVMSDTQYF.

V and J are TRBV28 and TRBJ1-5; a weak D match, TRBD1 (6 bases). CDR1 and CDR2 from the germline V gene are MDHEN and SYDVKM. The CDR3 runs to 17 residues. V lost 3 bases and J 7 bases, leaving 22 bases between the germline ends. As DNA, the CDR3 is TGTGCCAGCAGTTTCCCGGGAACAGGGAGCAAGGGGCAGCCCCAGCATTTT. This encodes CASSFPGTGSKGQPQHF.

The V call is TRBV28, the J call TRBJ2-2; 8 positions match TRBD2. The CDR3 runs to 15 residues. Per the germline V gene, CDR1 is MDHEN and CDR2 is SYDVKM. The V and J ends lost 4 bases and 7 bases, in that order; junction bases with no gene match: 8. The DNA for the CDR3 is TGTGCCAGCAGTTCGGGACTAGGAGAGATCGGGGAGCTGTTTTTT. Amino acid sequence: CASSSGLGEIGELFF.

The chain employs TRBV5-4 and TRBJ2-7, with TRBD2 matching 7 bases. V shed 3 bases, J shed 4 bases, and the junction held 10 bases outside the gene matches. Germline CDR1 reads SGHNT; CDR2 reads YYREEE (reference sequence). The CDR3 is 15 residues long. As DNA, the CDR3 is TGTGCCAGCAGCTCGTGGACGGACGGGGGGTACGAGCAGTACTTC. As protein: CASSSWTDGGYEQYF.

This chain uses TRBV7-9 with TRBJ2-1, with 8 positions matching TRBD1. The ends lost 1 base at V and 7 bases at J; junction bases unmatched: 12. The V gene's germline CDR1 is SEHNR and CDR2 FQNEAQ (reference sequence). CDR3 size: 17 residues. CDR3 in DNA: TGTGCCAGCAGCTTAGGGGCAGGGGGCTTTAAGGGGAATGAGCAGTTCTTC. It is translated as CASSLGAGGFKGNEQFF.